A single sample is the source of the 24 T cell receptor beta chains below, sequenced in a study of beta chain features in type 1 diabetes. Expressed TCRB transcripts got sequenced, as all isolated RNA was reverse transcribed. Sequenced by immunoSEQ multiplex PCR; TCRdb stores in-frame clones only, minus some. In the table there are approximately 250,000 clones, 9.6% of which are singletons. The material sequenced was naive CD4+ T cells from blood. These TCRs come from a woman aged 18-29 years in good health.

This clone has more than one count but fewer than ten. This chain's CDR3 is CASSLGARGNTIYF. The CDR3 DNA reads TGTGCCAGCAGCTTAGGGGCACGGGGAAACACCATATATTTT. The chain couples TRBV7-2 to TRBJ1-3; D unclear. In germline, CDR1 is SGHTA, CDR2 FQGNSA. Trimming shortened V by 1 base and J by 4 bases, and 8 bases separated the two germline ends. The CDR3 loop spans 14 amino acids.

The chain carries TRBV5-1 and TRBJ2-1, with 9 bases aligning to TRBD2. The V segment lost 0 bases and the J segment 0 bases; nucleotides outside the gene matches: 7. The CDR3 has 18 amino acids. The germline CDR1 and CDR2 sequences are SGHRS and YFSETQ. The DNA for the CDR3 is TGCGCCAGCAGCTTGGAAGCTAGCGGGATCGTCTCCTACAATGAGCAGTTCTTC. Its protein product is CASSLEASGIVSYNEQFF.

This clone was counted only a few times. The chain employs TRBV5-1 and TRBJ1-3, with 9 positions matching TRBD1. Germline CDR1 is SGHRS and CDR2 is YFSETQ. The CDR3 has 16 amino acids. Trimming at V came to 1 base and at J to 4 bases, leaving 6 bases not matched to a gene. The CDR3 here is CASSLTGTGTGNTIYF. CDR3 nucleotide sequence: TGCGCCAGCAGCTTGACCGGGACAGGGACGGGAAACACCATATATTTT. The whole variable domain, remainder taken from reference TRBV5-1 and TRBJ1-3, is KAGVTQTPRYLIKTRGQQVTLSCSPISGHRSVSWYQQTPGQGLQFLFEYFSETQRNKGNFPGRFSGRQFSNSRSEMNVSTLELGDSALYLCASSLTGTGTGNTIYFGEGSWLTVV.

This clone was counted a few times. The CDR3 nucleotides are TGTGCCACCAAGGGACTAGCGGACAATGAGCAGTTCTTC. Amino acids: CATKGLADNEQFF. The rearrangement uses TRBV10-3 and TRBJ2-1; 11 bases are shared with TRBD2. Germline V CDR1 and CDR2: ENHRY, SYGVKD. The CDR3 contains 13 residues. V lost 10 bases and J lost 5; bases outside the gene matches: 4.

This clone was seen only a few times. The chain carries TRBV2 and TRBJ2-3; 11 nucleotides agree with TRBD2. V lost 7 bases to trimming and J lost 2 bases; unmatched junction nucleotides: 8. Germline CDR1 and CDR2: SNHLY and FYNNEI. The CDR3 covers 16 residues. The CDR3 is CASNRPGLAVTDTQYF. In nucleotides, the CDR3 is TGTGCCAGCAACCGGCCGGGACTAGCGGTCACAGATACGCAGTATTTT.

CDR3 protein: CASFTGGLSMNTGELFF. In nucleotides, the CDR3 is TGTGCCAGCTTCACAGGGGGACTCTCGATGAACACCGGGGAGCTGTTTTTT. The rearrangement uses TRBV5-6 and TRBJ2-2; TRBD1 matches 8 bases. The CDR3 spans 17 residues. The ends lost 7 bases at V and 1 base at J; junction bases unmatched: 12. Germline V gene lookup returns CDR1 SGHDT and CDR2 YYEEEE.

This clone was observed a few times. V is TRBV19 and J is TRBJ1-1, with D perhaps matching TRBD1 (6 bases). The V end was cut by 5 bases, the J end by 4 bases, with 17 bases between. The CDR3 loop spans 15 amino acids. The germline CDR1 and CDR2 sequences are LNHDA and SQIVND (reference sequence). CDR3 amino acids: CASSLSGQGITEAFF. The DNA of the CDR3 is TGTGCCAGTAGTCTCTCGGGGCAGGGGATCACTGAAGCTTTCTTT.

V usage is TRBV5-4 and J usage is TRBJ2-1, with 8 bases that match TRBD2. The CDR3 totals 15 residues. V shed 4 bases, J shed 6 bases, and the junction held 9 bases outside the gene matches. Germline CDR1 reads SGHNT; CDR2 reads YYREEE (reference sequence). CDR3 sequence reads: CASSPQRGPSNEQFF. The CDR3 coding sequence is TGTGCCAGCAGCCCCCAGCGGGGGCCTAGCAATGAGCAGTTCTTC.

V usage is TRBV5-4 and J usage is TRBJ2-7; TRBD1 aligns across 12 bases. Germline trimming cut 5 bases from V and 5 bases from J; bases unmatched to any gene: 5. The V gene's germline CDR1 is SGHNT and CDR2 YYREEE (reference sequence). The CDR3 is made up of 14 amino acids. CDR3 residues: CASRGQGASDEQYF. DNA of the CDR3: TGTGCCAGCAGGGGACAGGGGGCCTCTGACGAGCAGTACTTC.

This clone was picked up a small number of times. Germline and junction disagree at one end, which may indicate a read error. The rearrangement uses TRBV6-6 and TRBJ2-1; no firm D call. The CDR3 spans 15 residues. Germline V gene data show CDR1 as MNHNY and CDR2 as SVGAGI (reference sequence). The CDR3 bases are TGTGCCAGCTGTTATTGCGTTCCTACCTACAATGAGCAGTTCTTC. It specifies CASCYCVPTYNEQFF.

The chain joins TRBV30 to TRBJ1-4, with 8 bases identical to TRBD1. Germline CDR1 GTSNPN, CDR2 SVGIG (reference sequence). The CDR3 is made up of 14 amino acids. The V gene end was trimmed by 3 bases and the J gene end by 8 bases; junction bases not matched to a gene: 8. This CDR3 is CAWSRQGLGEKLFF. The CDR3 DNA reads TGTGCCTGGAGCCGACAGGGGTTAGGCGAAAAACTGTTTTTT.

The chain joins TRBV9 to TRBJ1-3; D is undetermined. The CDR3 has 16 residues. The germline V gene has CDR1 SGDLS and CDR2 YYNGEE. Trimming cost V 0 bases and J 0 bases, with 10 bases left between them. The CDR3 bases are TGTGCCAGCAGCGTAGCTTCACAGAGCTCTGGAAACACCATATATTTT. The encoded protein is CASSVASQSSGNTIYF. Looking up the rest from reference TRBV9 and TRBJ1-3 gives the full variable domain: DSGVTQTPKHLITATGQRVTLRCSPRSGDLSVYWYQQSLDQGLQFLIQYYNGEERAKGNILERFSAQQFPDLHSELNLSSLELGDSALYFCASSVASQSSGNTIYFGEGSWLTVV.

This clone was counted a few times. The CDR3 sequence: CSVRLAPSTDTQYF. CDR3 nucleotides: TGCAGCGTACGACTAGCGCCTAGCACAGATACGCAGTATTTT. V is TRBV29-1 and J is TRBJ2-3, with 8 bases matching TRBD2. This CDR3 has 14 residues. The germline V gene has CDR1 SQVTM and CDR2 ANQGSEA. V shed 6 bases and J 0 bases; nucleotides not matched to a gene: 5.

The chain has TRBV2 and TRBJ2-7, with 7 bases fitting TRBD1. The germline CDR1 and CDR2 sequences are SNHLY and FYNNEI. The CDR3 totals 13 residues. J was trimmed by 2 bases and V by 7 bases; bases with no gene match: 5. The CDR3 sequence: CASMDRFAYEQYF. CDR3 coding DNA: TGTGCCAGCATGGACAGGTTTGCCTACGAGCAGTACTTC.

The chain combines TRBV19 with TRBJ2-7, with 9 bases aligning to TRBD2. In germline, CDR1 is LNHDA, CDR2 SQIVND (reference sequence). This CDR3 has 16 residues. The J segment lost 3 bases and the V segment lost 5 bases, leaving 11 bases of the junction unmatched. In DNA form, the CDR3 reads TGTGCCAGTAGTGTTCGACTAGCGGAGGTACACTACGAGCAGTACTTC. The encoded protein is CASSVRLAEVHYEQYF.

This clone has just a few counts. The V and J genes are TRBV15 and TRBJ1-3; possible D gene TRBD1, 6 bases. CDR1 LNHNV and CDR2 YYDKDF come from the germline V gene (reference sequence). Trimming removed 5 bases at V and 4 bases at J, with 18 bases between. This CDR3 region has 16 residues. This CDR3 is CATSAQGPSAGNTIYF. The CDR3 DNA is TGTGCCACCAGCGCACAGGGTCCTTCTGCGGGAAACACCATATATTTT.

Only a few counts were recorded for this clone. The rearrangement joins TRBV6-5 to TRBJ2-7; D unresolved. V was pared by 6 bases and J by 0 bases, with 9 bases between. The CDR3 sequence is 13 residues long. Looked up from germline, CDR1 is MNHEY and CDR2 is SVGAGI. The CDR3 DNA is TGTGCCAGCAGGCTACAGATCTCCTACGAGCAGTACTTC. This codes for CASRLQISYEQYF.

In its sample, this clone was seen many times. V and J are TRBV29-1 and TRBJ2-4; 8 positions match TRBD2. Germline V gene data show CDR1 as SQVTM and CDR2 as ANQGSEA. The CDR3 is 12 amino acids. The ends lost 7 bases at V and 9 bases at J; junction bases unmatched: 8. The CDR3 spells CSGGGSESIQYF. The CDR3 DNA is TGCAGCGGCGGGGGGTCCGAGAGCATTCAGTACTTC.

As concerns this clone: The junction differs from germline at one of its ends, possibly a read error. The chain employs TRBV19 and TRBJ2-1; 10 bases are a match to TRBD1. The CDR3 extends over 14 amino acids. CDR1 is LNHDA, CDR2 SQIVND, per germline (reference sequence). In nucleotides, the CDR3 is TGTGCCAGTAGTATAGGTGGGACAGGGGTCCCGTTGGTCTTC. Its protein is CASSIGGTGVPLVF.

This clone came up a few times. The chain employs TRBV9 and TRBJ1-2; 7 nucleotides agree with TRBD1. The CDR3 sequence is 15 residues long. The germline V gene has CDR1 SGDLS and CDR2 YYNGEE. J was trimmed by 12 bases and V by 4 bases; bases with no gene match: 18. As DNA, the CDR3 is TGTGCCAGCAGCTCCGATCCCGGGACAGTGGTAGGGGACACCTTC. Protein product: CASSSDPGTVVGDTF.

The genes are TRBV11-2 and TRBJ2-7; 9 nucleotides agree with TRBD1. Germline CDR1 and CDR2: SGHAT and FQNNGV. This CDR3 has 18 residues. Losses at the gene ends were 4 bases for V and 0 bases for J; bases not matched to a gene: 13. The DNA of the CDR3 is TGTGCCAGCAGCTCACATCTAAGACAGGGGGGGAGCTCCTACGAGCAGTACTTC. Translated: CASSSHLRQGGSSYEQYF.

This sequence joins TRBV5-8 and TRBJ1-4; the D is unclear. Germline assignment: CDR1 SGHTS and CDR2 YDEGEE. The CDR3 length is 13 residues. V dropped 3 bases and J dropped 8 bases, with 11 bases sitting between them. The CDR3 sequence is CASSSGSGEKLFF. The CDR3 DNA is TGTGCCAGCAGCTCGGGATCGGGGGAAAAACTGTTTTTT.

The rearrangement links TRBV6-1 to TRBJ2-3; 7 bases are shared with TRBD1. The germline V gene encodes CDR1 MNHNS and CDR2 SASEGT. V was pared by 6 bases and J by 4 bases, with 10 bases of the junction left unmatched. The CDR3 runs to 15 residues. DNA of the CDR3: TGTGCCAGCAGATCACTGGGGCAGGGGGCAGATACGCAGTATTTT. Translating it yields CASRSLGQGADTQYF.

This chain uses TRBV2 with TRBJ2-5; D is undetermined. With 6 bases removed from V and 5 bases from J, the gap between germline ends came to 7 bases. This CDR3 has 11 amino acids. Germline values: CDR1 SNHLY, CDR2 FYNNEI. The CDR3 reads CASRSLETQYF. CDR3 DNA: TGTGCCAGCAGGTCCTTGGAGACCCAGTACTTC.